These 29 T cell receptor beta chains were all obtained from the same sample, sequenced in a study of cytomegalovirus exposure and HLA in healthy donors. Vbeta (60) and Jbeta (13) primers were used in the PCR. Assay used: immunoSEQ multiplex PCR; TCRdb lists only in-frame clones, some missing. The sample consists of over 60,000 clones, around 72% of them appearing once. Sequencing was done on a sample of PBMCs. Receptor source: a male donor in good health and CMV-seropositive.

This chain uses TRBV6-6 with TRBJ2-3; tentatively, D is TRBD1 (5 bases). With 2 bases removed from V and 0 bases from J, the gap between germline ends came to 9 bases. The CDR3 is made up of 15 amino acids. Germline V gene sequence: CDR1 MNHNY, CDR2 SVGAGI (reference sequence). In DNA, the CDR3 is TGTGCCAGCAGTTACCGACAGACAAGCACAGATACGCAGTATTTT. Protein: CASSYRQTSTDTQYF.

The genes are TRBV12-5 and TRBJ1-2; tentative D call: TRBD1 (5 bases). CDR3 length: 17 amino acids. V was cut by 7 bases and J by 3 bases, with 24 bases left in between. Germline-derived CDR1 and CDR2 are LGHNT and FRNRAP. The CDR3 DNA reads TGTGCTAGTGCCCGGGGACTGGGGACGGGAATGGACTATGGCTACACCTTC. It is translated as CASARGLGTGMDYGYTF. Drawing the rest from reference TRBV12-5 and TRBJ1-2, the complete variable domain is DARVTQTPRHKVTEMGQEVTMRCQPILGHNTVFWYRQTMMQGLELLAYFRNRAPLDDSGMPKDRFSAEMPDATLATLKIQPSEPRDSAVYFCASARGLGTGMDYGYTFGSGTRLTVV.

This clone was found once. The gene calls are TRBV7-2 and TRBJ2-7; 9 nucleotides line up with TRBD2. J was trimmed by 3 bases and V by 5 bases; bases with no gene match: 5. From germline, CDR1 is SGHTA and CDR2 FQGNSA. This CDR3 comprises 14 residues. CDR3: CASSARLADYEQYF. Written as DNA, the CDR3 is TGTGCCAGCAGCGCCCGACTAGCGGACTACGAGCAGTACTTC.

The chain carries TRBV13 and TRBJ2-5; TRBD2 matches 9 bases. Germline V CDR1 and CDR2: PRHDT, FYEKMQ (reference sequence). CDR3 length: 15 amino acids. V dropped 3 bases and J dropped 3; count of bases not matched to a gene: 5. For the CDR3, the DNA is TGTGCCAGCAGCTTGGGCGGGGGGGCCGAAGAGACCCAGTACTTC. Amino acids: CASSLGGGAEETQYF. Based on the CDR3 plus reference TRBV13 and TRBJ2-5, the full variable domain is AAGVIQSPRHLIKEKRETATLKCYPIPRHDTVYWYQQGPGQDPQFLISFYEKMQSDKGSIPDRFSAQQFSDYHSELNMSSLELGDSALYFCASSLGGGAEETQYFGPGTRLLVL.

This chain connects TRBV7-2 to TRBJ1-2, with TRBD1 matching over 7 bases. The germline V gene encodes CDR1 SGHTA and CDR2 FQGNSA. The CDR3 has 15 residues. V was pared by 3 bases and J by 4 bases, with 8 bases of the junction left unmatched. The CDR3 region is CASSLGSGQIYGYTF. The CDR3 nucleotides are TGTGCCAGCAGCTTGGGGTCGGGACAGATCTATGGCTACACCTTC.

The chain joins TRBV7-9 to TRBJ2-1, with D perhaps TRBD2 (6 bases). The CDR3 sequence is 14 residues long. Trimming shortened V by 3 bases and J by 8 bases, and 14 bases separated the two germline ends. The germline gives CDR1 SEHNR, CDR2 FQNEAQ (reference sequence). CDR3 region: CASSFSFGGDEQFF. The CDR3 DNA is TGTGCCAGCAGCTTTAGTTTCGGGGGAGATGAGCAGTTCTTC.

The J gene is TRBJ2-1, the V gene TRBV9; D might be TRBD2 (5 bases). Trimming removed 4 bases from V and 7 bases from J, with 12 bases in between. Germline CDR1 is SGDLS and CDR2 is YYNGEE. This CDR3 is 13 amino acids long. The CDR3 nucleotides are TGTGCCAGCAGCCCCGGGGAGTGGAATGAGCAGTTCTTC. It yields the protein CASSPGEWNEQFF.

The J gene is TRBJ2-5, the V gene TRBV18; D is possibly TRBD1 (5 bases). Trimming took off 4 bases at V and 4 bases at J, with 19 bases between the two ends. This CDR3 comprises 16 residues. The V gene's germline CDR1 is KGHSH and CDR2 LQKENI. CDR3 DNA sequence: TGTGCCAGCTCACTCTCTCAGGGCCTCAGAGGAGAGACCCAGTACTTC. Protein: CASSLSQGLRGETQYF.

The rearrangement links TRBV19 to TRBJ2-2, with D possibly TRBD1 on 5 matching bases. Trimming stripped 3 bases from V and 10 bases from J, with 18 bases between. Germline CDR1 and CDR2: LNHDA and SQIVND (reference sequence). The CDR3 is 15 amino acids. CDR3 bases: TGTGCCAGTAGTATGTTGAAGGGGCTCGACGAGGAGCTGTTTTTT. This encodes CASSMLKGLDEELFF.

The chain is built from TRBV27 and TRBJ2-5; the D gene is possibly TRBD2 (6 bases). Germline loops: CDR1 MNHEY, CDR2 SMNVEV (reference sequence). This CDR3 has 11 residues. The V end lost 10 bases, the J end lost 7 bases, and 13 bases lay between the germline ends. The CDR3 DNA is TGTGCCACCAGGTCCGGGGGGACCCAGTACTTC. Its protein is CATRSGGTQYF.

This clone was found a few times. The chain combines TRBV6-6 with TRBJ2-7, with 9 positions matching TRBD1. The CDR3 extends over 14 amino acids. From germline, CDR1 is MNHNY and CDR2 SVGAGI (reference sequence). J lost 6 bases, V lost 7 bases, and 10 bases had no gene match. The CDR3 DNA reads as TGTGCCAGCAAAAGGGGACAGGGCTTTTCCGAGCAGTACTTC. Amino acids: CASKRGQGFSEQYF.

The chain has TRBV2 and TRBJ2-1; TRBD2 agrees at 12 bases. The CDR3 extends over 15 amino acids. The ends lost 6 bases at V and 3 bases at J; junction bases unmatched: 3. The germline V gene encodes CDR1 SNHLY and CDR2 FYNNEI. The CDR3 is CASRPGLAGYNEQFF. CDR3 DNA sequence: TGTGCCAGCAGGCCGGGACTAGCGGGCTACAATGAGCAGTTCTTC.

J is TRBJ1-3 and V is TRBV30; D gene ambiguous. Trimming shortened V by 0 bases and J by 3 bases, and 3 bases separated the two germline ends. The CDR3 contains 12 residues. CDR1 is GTSNPN, CDR2 SVGIG, per germline (reference sequence). CDR3 amino acids: CAWSVLGNTIYF. The CDR3 DNA reads as TGTGCCTGGAGTGTACTTGGAAACACCATATATTTT.

The chain joins TRBV6-4 to TRBJ2-3; TRBD2 matches 11 bases. The CDR3 is 15 amino acids. Germline assignment: CDR1 MRHNA and CDR2 SNTAGT. V dropped 0 bases and J dropped 10; count of bases not matched to a gene: 6. The CDR3 spells CASSDSMGLAEAQYF. For the CDR3, the DNA is TGTGCCAGCAGTGACTCGATGGGACTAGCGGAGGCGCAGTATTTT.

V is TRBV12-2 and J is TRBJ1-2; TRBD1 was called by the table and not checked on the DNA. TRBV12-2 is given as a pseudogene. The CDR3 length is 15 residues. CDR3 sequence (DNA): TGTGCAAGTCGCTACAACAGAGATTCTAACTATGGCTACACCTTC. Translation: CASRYNRDSNYGYTF.

The table lists this clone with a count of one. The chain carries TRBV27 and TRBJ1-3, with D maybe TRBD1 (6 bases). CDR3 length: 14 amino acids. Germline V gene data show CDR1 as MNHEY and CDR2 as SMNVEV (reference sequence). The V and J ends lost 6 bases and 3 bases respectively, with 12 bases between them. DNA of the CDR3: TGTGCCAGCAGATCAACAGGGTATGGAAACACCATATATTTT. Encoded protein: CASRSTGYGNTIYF.

On this clone itself: The junction departs from germline at one end; a sequencing error may be responsible. The V and J genes are TRBV7-9 and TRBJ2-5, with 9 bases identical to TRBD1. Germline V CDR1 and CDR2: SEHNR, FQNEAQ (reference sequence). This CDR3 is built from 16 residues. The CDR3 nucleotides are TGTTCCAGCAGCCCCACCCGGGACAGGGAACAAGAGACCCAGTACTTC. Amino acid sequence: CSSSPTRDREQETQYF.

In this sample, this clone turned up a few times. The CDR3 DNA reads TGTGCCAGCAGCCAGGACAGGACGGGCTACACCTTC. Residues: CASSQDRTGYTF. The chain joins TRBV7-2 to TRBJ1-2, with 7 bases aligning to TRBD1. CDR3 length equals 12 residues. CDR1 is SGHTA, CDR2 FQGNSA, per germline. Trimming cost V 5 bases and J 8 bases; bases outside gene matches: 5.

The chain recombines TRBV4-1 with TRBJ1-2, with unresolved D. V dropped 1 base and J dropped 5 bases, with 8 bases sitting between them. From germline, CDR1 is MGHRA and CDR2 YSYEKL. The length of the CDR3 is 13 residues. This chain's CDR3 is CASSQVDGYGYTF. The CDR3, as DNA: TGCGCCAGCAGCCAAGTTGACGGGTATGGCTACACCTTC.

CDR3 residues: CASSSTGNTEAFF. In nucleotides, the CDR3 is TGTGCCAGCAGCTCGACGGGGAACACTGAAGCTTTCTTT. This chain uses TRBV2 with TRBJ1-1, with D uncertain. The CDR3 contains 13 residues. Trimming removed 6 bases at V and 1 base at J, with 9 bases between. From germline, CDR1 is SNHLY and CDR2 FYNNEI.

The J gene is TRBJ2-7, the V gene TRBV10-3, with 10 bases that match TRBD1. Trimming removed 0 bases from V and 5 bases from J; junction bases left unmatched: 10. This CDR3 spans 17 amino acids. Germline V gene lookup returns CDR1 ENHRY and CDR2 SYGVKD. The CDR3 nucleotides read TGTGCCATCAGTGAGTCGACCGGGACAGGGGCTTTCCACGAGCAGTACTTC. Residues: CAISESTGTGAFHEQYF.

The rearrangement joins TRBV6-4 to TRBJ2-1; 10 bases are shared with TRBD2. This CDR3 is 15 amino acids long. From germline, CDR1 is MRHNA and CDR2 SNTAGT. With 0 bases clipped from V and 7 bases from J, the junction kept 3 bases outside the gene matches. CDR3 in amino acids: CASSDSGLATNEQFF. The DNA of the CDR3 is TGTGCCAGCAGTGACTCGGGACTAGCGACGAATGAGCAGTTCTTC.

This clone was found once. This sequence joins TRBV5-1 and TRBJ1-3, with D uncertain. The germline V gene has CDR1 SGHRS and CDR2 YFSETQ. V was shortened by 5 bases and J by 2 bases, with 8 bases between the two germline ends. The CDR3 sequence is 13 residues long. Here the CDR3 DNA reads TGCGCCAGCAGTGATCCAGCTGGAAACACCATATATTTT. As protein: CASSDPAGNTIYF.

Here the CDR3 reads CASSPGGIGETQYF. CDR3 nucleotides: TGCGCCAGCAGTCCCGGGGGTATCGGAGAGACCCAGTACTTC. The chain links TRBV23-1 to TRBJ2-5; possible D gene TRBD2, 6 bases. TRBV23-1 is an ORF for which the function is uncertain. This CDR3 has 14 amino acids. The ends were cut back, 4 bases at V and 4 bases at J, with 13 bases in the middle.

This clone appeared a few times. The chain links TRBV7-9 to TRBJ1-6, with D unclear. CDR1 and CDR2 (germline): SEHNR, FQNEAQ (reference sequence). Trimming pared 4 bases from V and 8 bases from J, leaving 12 bases between. This CDR3 is built from 14 residues. This CDR3 is CASSYGLGDSPLHF. In DNA, the CDR3 is TGTGCCAGCAGCTACGGACTCGGAGATTCACCCCTCCACTTT.

The rearrangement uses TRBV6-1 and TRBJ1-5; D is undetermined. The CDR3 runs to 13 residues. Trimming took off 9 bases at V and 3 bases at J, with 12 bases between the two ends. CDR1 and CDR2 (germline): MNHNS, SASEGT. CDR3 in DNA: TGTGCCAGTACGTGGGAGATCAATCAGCCCCAGCATTTT. Translating gives CASTWEINQPQHF.

This chain joins TRBV5-8 and TRBJ1-3; weak D call: TRBD1 (6 bases). There are 15 residues in the CDR3. Germline V CDR1 and CDR2: SGHTS, YDEGEE. The V and J ends lost 4 bases and 2 bases respectively, with 13 bases between them. This chain's CDR3 is CASSPTGWAGNTIYF. The CDR3 DNA sequence: TGTGCCAGCAGCCCAACAGGGTGGGCTGGAAACACCATATATTTT.

This rearrangement joins TRBV14 to TRBJ2-6; tentatively, D is TRBD1 (5 bases). Trimming removed 1 base at V and 2 bases at J, with 9 bases between. CDR3 length: 16 amino acids. Germline V CDR1 and CDR2: SGHDN, FVKESK. CDR3 sequence reads: CASSQGQGAGANVLTF. In DNA form, the CDR3 reads TGTGCCAGCAGCCAAGGCCAAGGGGCTGGGGCCAACGTCCTGACTTTC. The full variable domain, completed using reference TRBV14 and TRBJ2-6, is EAGVTQFPSHSVIEKGQTVTLRCDPISGHDNLYWYRRVMGKEIKFLLHFVKESKQDESGMPNNRFLAERTGGTYSTLKVQPAELEDSGVYFCASSQGQGAGANVLTFGAGSRLTVL.

The V and J genes are TRBV30 and TRBJ1-2; D remains unclear. V lost 2 bases and J lost 1, with 2 bases in between. There are 11 residues in the CDR3. Germline CDR1 and CDR2: GTSNPN and SVGIG (reference sequence). The CDR3 reads CAWSLNYGYTF. The DNA of the CDR3 is TGTGCCTGGAGTCTTAACTATGGCTACACCTTC. The full variable domain, with the rest looked up from reference TRBV30 and TRBJ1-2, is SQTIHQWPATLVQPVGSPLSLECTVEGTSNPNLYWYRQAAGRGLQLLFYSVGIGQISSEVPQNLSASRPQDRQFILSSKKLLLSDSGFYLCAWSLNYGYTFGSGTRLTVV.